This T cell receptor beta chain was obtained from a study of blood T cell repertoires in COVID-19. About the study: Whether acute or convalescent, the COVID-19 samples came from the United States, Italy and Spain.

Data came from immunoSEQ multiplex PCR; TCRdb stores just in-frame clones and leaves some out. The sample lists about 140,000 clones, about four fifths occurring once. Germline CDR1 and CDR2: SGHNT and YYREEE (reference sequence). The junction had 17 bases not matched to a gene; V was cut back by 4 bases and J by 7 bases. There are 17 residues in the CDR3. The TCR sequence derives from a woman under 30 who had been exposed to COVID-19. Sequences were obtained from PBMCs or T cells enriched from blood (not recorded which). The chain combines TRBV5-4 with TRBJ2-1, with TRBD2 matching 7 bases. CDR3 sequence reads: CASSPGTTRTAPNEQFF. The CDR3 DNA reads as TGTGCCAGCAGCCCCGGGACTACAAGAACTGCACCGAATGAGCAGTTCTTC.